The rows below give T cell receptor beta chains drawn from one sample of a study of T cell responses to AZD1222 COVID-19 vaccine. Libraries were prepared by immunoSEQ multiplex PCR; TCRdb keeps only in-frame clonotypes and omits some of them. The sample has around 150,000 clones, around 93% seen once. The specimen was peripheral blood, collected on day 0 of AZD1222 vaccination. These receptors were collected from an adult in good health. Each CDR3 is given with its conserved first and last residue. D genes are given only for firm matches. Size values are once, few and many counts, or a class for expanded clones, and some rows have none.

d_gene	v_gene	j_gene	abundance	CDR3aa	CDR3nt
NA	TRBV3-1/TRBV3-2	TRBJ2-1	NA	CASSQGLVGGYNEQFF	TGTGCCAGCAGCCAAGGGCTGGTCGGAGGCTACAATGAGCAGTTCTTC
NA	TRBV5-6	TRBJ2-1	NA	CASTREYEQFF	TGTGCCAGCACCCGGGAATATGAGCAGTTCTTC
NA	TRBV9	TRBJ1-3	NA	CASSVDRAAGNTIYF	TGTGCCAGCAGCGTAGACAGGGCCGCTGGAAACACCATATATTTT
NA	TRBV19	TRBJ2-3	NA	CASSQGDTQYF	TGTGCCAGTAGTCAAGGGGATACGCAGTATTTT
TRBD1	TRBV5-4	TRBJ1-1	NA	CASSQGAGTANTEAFF	TGTGCCAGCAGCCAAGGAGCCGGGACAGCCAACACTGAAGCTTTCTTT
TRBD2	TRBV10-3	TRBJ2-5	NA	CAITEREEQTQYF	TGTGCCATCACGGAGCGGGAGGAACAGACCCAGTACTTC
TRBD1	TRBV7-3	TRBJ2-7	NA	CASSLAGGMDEQYF	TGTGCCAGCAGCTTAGCAGGGGGCATGGACGAGCAGTACTTC
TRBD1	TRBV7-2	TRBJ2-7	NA	CASSRQGFVEGEQYF	TGTGCCAGCAGCAGACAGGGTTTTGTGGAAGGCGAGCAGTACTTC
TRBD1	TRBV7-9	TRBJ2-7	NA	CANSGQGLGEQYF	TGTGCCAACTCGGGACAGGGGTTAGGGGAGCAGTACTTC
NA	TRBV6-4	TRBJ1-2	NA	CASSPGGVKGYGYTF	TGTGCCAGCAGTCCTGGCGGGGTAAAGGGCTATGGCTACACCTTC
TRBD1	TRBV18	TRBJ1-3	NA	CASSPDRAAGNTIYF	TGTGCCAGCTCACCGGACAGGGCGGCTGGAAACACCATATATTTT
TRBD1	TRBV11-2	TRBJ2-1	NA	CASSDTGTGNEQFF	TGTGCCAGCAGCGACACCGGGACAGGAAATGAGCAGTTCTTC
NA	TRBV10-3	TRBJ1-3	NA	CAISDARSSGNTIYF	TGTGCCATCAGTGACGCCAGAAGCTCTGGAAACACCATATATTTT
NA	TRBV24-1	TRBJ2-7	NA	CATSDWRTPYEQYF	TGTGCCACCAGTGATTGGCGGACACCATACGAGCAGTACTTC
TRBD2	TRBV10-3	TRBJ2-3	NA	CAGKGRGGTDTQYF	TGTGCCGGGAAAGGGCGGGGGGGCACAGATACGCAGTATTTT
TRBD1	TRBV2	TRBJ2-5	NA	CASIQTGTGTETQYF	TGTGCCAGCATTCAGACCGGGACAGGGACCGAGACCCAGTACTTC
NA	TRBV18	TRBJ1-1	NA	CASSAQGMNTEAFF	TGTGCCAGCTCAGCTCAGGGGATGAACACTGAAGCTTTCTTT
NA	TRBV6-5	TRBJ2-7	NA	CASRATGATYEQYF	TGTGCCAGCAGGGCGACCGGGGCGACCTACGAGCAGTACTTC
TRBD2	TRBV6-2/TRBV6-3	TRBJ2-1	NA	CASSSSGSYNEQFF	TGTGCCAGCAGTTCTAGCGGATCCTACAATGAGCAGTTCTTC
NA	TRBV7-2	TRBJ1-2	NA	CASSLGGSGGSYGYTF	TGTGCCAGCAGCTTAGGTGGGTCGGGGGGTAGTTATGGCTACACCTTC
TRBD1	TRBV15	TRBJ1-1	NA	CATAPGTGYGNTEAFF	TGTGCCACAGCCCCCGGGACAGGGTACGGGAACACTGAAGCTTTCTTT
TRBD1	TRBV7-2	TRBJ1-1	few	CASSQTGAGTEAFF	TGTGCCAGCAGCCAGACAGGGGCGGGCACTGAAGCTTTCTTT
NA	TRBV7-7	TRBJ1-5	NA	CASSLALGQPQHF	TGTGCCAGCAGCTTAGCGCTCGGTCAGCCCCAGCATTTT
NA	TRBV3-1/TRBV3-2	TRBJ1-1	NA	CASRTRENTEAFF	TGTGCCAGCAGAACAAGGGAAAACACTGAAGCTTTCTTT
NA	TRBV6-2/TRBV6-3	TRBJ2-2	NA	CASSYYTNTGELFF	TGTGCCAGCAGTTACTACACCAACACCGGGGAGCTGTTTTTT
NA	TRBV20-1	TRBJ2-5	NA	CSASQETQYF	TGCAGTGCTTCCCAAGAGACCCAGTACTTC
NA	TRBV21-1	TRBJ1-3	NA	CASSTRQDSGNTIYF	TGTGCCAGCAGCACTCGACAGGACTCTGGAAACACCATATATTTT
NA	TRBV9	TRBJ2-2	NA	CASSVVQATGELFF	TGTGCCAGCAGCGTAGTCCAGGCGACCGGGGAGCTGTTTTTT
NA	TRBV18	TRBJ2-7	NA	CASSSTEYEQYF	TGTGCCAGCTCCTCGACAGAGTACGAGCAGTACTTC
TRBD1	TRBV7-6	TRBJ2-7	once	CASSLVGTGSHYEQYF	TGTGCCAGCAGCTTAGTAGGGACAGGATCCCACTACGAGCAGTACTTC
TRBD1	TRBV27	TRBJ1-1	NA	CASRTGSTEAFF	TGTGCCAGCAGGACAGGGAGCACTGAAGCTTTCTTT
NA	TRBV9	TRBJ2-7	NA	CASSVAGDPYEQYF	TGTGCCAGCAGCGTAGCGGGGGACCCCTACGAGCAGTACTTC
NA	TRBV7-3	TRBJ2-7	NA	CASSLTPQPSYEQYF	TGTGCCAGCAGCTTAACCCCCCAACCCTCCTACGAGCAGTACTTC
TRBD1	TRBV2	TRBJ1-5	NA	CASSDTGGNQPQHF	TGTGCCAGCAGTGACACAGGGGGCAATCAGCCCCAGCATTTT
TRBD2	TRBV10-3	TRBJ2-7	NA	CAINSERGGYEQYF	TGTGCCATCAATTCTGAGCGGGGGGGCTACGAGCAGTACTTC
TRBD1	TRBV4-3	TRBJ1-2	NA	CASSQVGQGTYGYTF	TGCGCCAGCAGCCAAGTCGGACAGGGTACCTATGGCTACACCTTC
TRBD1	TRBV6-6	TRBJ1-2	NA	CASSSPGQGEDTF	TGTGCCAGCAGTTCACCGGGACAGGGGGAAGACACCTTC
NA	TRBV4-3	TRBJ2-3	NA	CASSQGGVRGTASTDTQYF	TGCGCCAGCAGCCAAGGCGGGGTGCGCGGGACAGCTAGCACAGATACGCAGTATTTT
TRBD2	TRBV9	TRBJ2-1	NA	CASSGQTSVQANEQFF	TGTGCCAGCAGCGGACAAACTAGCGTGCAGGCCAATGAGCAGTTCTTC
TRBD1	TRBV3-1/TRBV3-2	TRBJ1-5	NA	CASSFTGANQPQHF	TGTGCCAGCAGCTTCACAGGGGCCAATCAACCCCAGCATTTT
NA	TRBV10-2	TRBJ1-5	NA	CASAGTNQPQHF	TGCGCCAGTGCAGGGACTAATCAGCCCCAGCATTTT
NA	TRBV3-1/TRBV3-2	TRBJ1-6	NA	CASGQGNSPLHF	TGTGCCAGCGGGCAGGGAAATTCACCCCTCCACTTT
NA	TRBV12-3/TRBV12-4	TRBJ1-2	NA	CASSRTVYGYTF	TGTGCCAGCAGTCGGACAGTCTATGGCTACACCTTC
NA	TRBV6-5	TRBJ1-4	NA	CASSYSAGFNEKLFF	TGTGCCAGCAGTTACTCTGCGGGATTTAATGAAAAACTGTTTTTT
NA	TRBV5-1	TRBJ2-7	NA	CASSSGQFYEQYF	TGCGCCAGCAGCTCCGGACAGTTCTACGAGCAGTACTTC
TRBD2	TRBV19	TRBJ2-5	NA	CASSIRPSGRGGQETQYF	TGTGCCAGTAGTATTAGGCCAAGCGGGAGGGGTGGCCAAGAGACCCAGTACTTC
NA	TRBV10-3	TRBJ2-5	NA	CAIGDRPAETQYF	TGTGCCATCGGCGACAGACCAGCGGAGACCCAGTACTTC
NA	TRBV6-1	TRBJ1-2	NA	CASSEVGYTF	TGTGCCAGCAGTGAGGTCGGCTACACCTTC
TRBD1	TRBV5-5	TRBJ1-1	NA	CASSSGGQGSIREAFF	TGTGCCAGCAGCTCTGGGGGACAGGGGTCAATCCGCGAAGCTTTCTTT
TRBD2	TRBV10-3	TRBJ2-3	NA	CAISESGGLAFTDTQYF	TGTGCCATCAGTGAGTCCGGGGGACTAGCGTTCACAGATACGCAGTATTTT
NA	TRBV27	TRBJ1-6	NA	CASSLTRRSVDNSPLHF	TGTGCCAGCAGTTTAACTCGGAGGTCCGTCGATAATTCACCCCTCCACTTT
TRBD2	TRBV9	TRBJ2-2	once	CASSVEGRSRDYGELFF	TGTGCCAGCAGCGTAGAAGGTCGCTCCCGGGACTACGGGGAGCTGTTTTTT
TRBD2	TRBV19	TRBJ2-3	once	CASSPQAGARTDTQYF	TGTGCCAGTAGTCCCCAAGCGGGGGCCCGCACAGATACGCAGTATTTT
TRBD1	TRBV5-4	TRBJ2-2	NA	CASTAGGMNTGELFF	TGTGCCAGCACCGCAGGGGGCATGAACACCGGGGAGCTGTTTTTT
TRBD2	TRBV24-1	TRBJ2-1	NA	CATSDQTSGSYNEQFF	TGTGCCACCAGTGACCAGACTAGCGGCTCCTACAATGAGCAGTTCTTC